This paragraph covers one T cell receptor beta chain sequence. The data were produced by immunoSEQ multiplex PCR, yet TCRdb's version contains in-frame clones alone and is incomplete. The sample records roughly 84,000 clones, around nine tenths being singletons. This sample stems from a study of control samples from healthy donors and cancer patients. Between the trimmed V and J ends, which lost 4 bases and 5 bases, there was a span of 15 bases. CDR3 length: 14 residues. Germline values: CDR1 SGHRS, CDR2 YFSETQ. The J gene is TRBJ2-5, the V gene TRBV5-1; D is uncertain. The sequenced sample was blood. The sequence came from a middle-aged man in good health. The CDR3 DNA is TGCGCCAGCAGCGCCGGCGCAGGCGCGGAGACCCAGTACTTC. It translates to CASSAGAGAETQYF.